This passage covers 27 T cell receptor beta chains from one sample sequenced in a study of T-cell memory formation after mild COVID-19. TCRdb re-called the 5' RACE reads with MiXCR, one entry per CDR3 protein. The data hold about 320,000 distinct CDR3 sequences, with approximately 14% observed a single time. Sequences were obtained from PBMCs or a T cell subset sorted from them (not recorded which). These receptor sequences come from a man younger than 35 who had mild COVID-19 (a few samples of this study predate the infection). Cell type and time point are not known.

The chain couples TRBV12-3 or TRBV12-4 to TRBJ1-1; D gene unclear. The CDR3 consists of 13 residues. The V end lost 5 bases, the J end lost 4 bases, and 11 bases lay between the germline ends. CDR3 sequence (DNA): TGTGCCAGCAGTCGGGAGGAGACCACTGAAGCTTTCTTT. It specifies CASSREETTEAFF.

The table lists this clonotype with a few counts. The junction does not match germline at one end; this may be a read error. The CDR3 region has the DNA TGTGCTAGCAGCCCCCGGACAGGGGACCATGAGCAGTTCTTC. This gives the protein CASSPRTGDHEQFF. The chain employs TRBV7-7 and TRBJ2-1; 9 bases agree with TRBD1. This CDR3 is 14 amino acids long. Per germline, CDR1 SSHAT and CDR2 FNYEAQ (reference sequence).

The V gene is TRBV10-3, the J gene TRBJ1-1; 7 nucleotides match TRBD1. CDR3 size: 14 residues. CDR1 and CDR2 from the germline V gene are ENHRY and SYGVKD. With V trimmed by 5 bases and J by 4 bases, 7 bases remained unmatched. The DNA for the CDR3 is TGTGCCATCAGTTCCAACAGGGGTGGCACTGAAGCTTTCTTT. It codes for CAISSNRGGTEAFF.

This clonotype was seen at least ten times. This chain uses TRBV28 with TRBJ1-2; D remains unclear. This CDR3 spans 12 amino acids. Trimming stripped 6 bases from V and 8 bases from J, with 13 bases between. Germline CDR1 and CDR2: MDHEN and SYDVKM. The DNA of the CDR3 is TGTGCCAGCAGCTCCCCCGGAAAAGGCTACACCTTC. The encoded protein is CASSSPGKGYTF.

This clonotype occurred a few times. This chain uses TRBV20-1 with TRBJ1-3, with 9 bases lining up with TRBD1. Trimming cost V 5 bases and J 0 bases; bases outside gene matches: 5. Germline CDR1 DFQATT, CDR2 SNEGSKA (reference sequence). The CDR3 loop spans 15 amino acids. The CDR3 nucleotides are TGCAGTGCTGGGGACAGGGCCGTCTCTGGAAACACCATATATTTT. Protein sequence: CSAGDRAVSGNTIYF.

This chain connects TRBV19 to TRBJ2-1; a possible D gene is TRBD2 (6 bases). Germline V gives CDR1 LNHDA, CDR2 SQIVND (reference sequence). Trimming shortened V by 4 bases and J by 5 bases, and 21 bases separated the two germline ends. This CDR3 is built from 17 residues. CDR3 in DNA: TGTGCCAGTAGTACCCCGTCGAGCGGGCGAGGGAACAATGAGCAGTTCTTC. Encoded protein: CASSTPSSGRGNNEQFF.

This clonotype was found many times. The chain carries TRBV3-1 and TRBJ1-6; tentative D call: TRBD1 (5 bases). Trimming took 7 bases from V and 7 from J, leaving 14 bases between them. There are 14 residues in the CDR3. From germline, CDR1 is LGHDT and CDR2 YNNKEL (reference sequence). Written as DNA, the CDR3 is TGTGCCAGCACCCCGGGACGGGGGAATTCACCCCTCCACTTT. Translation gives CASTPGRGNSPLHF. The entire variable domain, with the rest obtained from reference TRBV3-1 and TRBJ1-6, is as follows: DTAVSQTPKYLVTQMGNDKSIKCEQNLGHDTMYWYKQDSKKFLKIMFSYNNKELIINETVPNRFSPKSPDKAHLNLHINSLELGDSAVYFCASTPGRGNSPLHFGNGTRLTVT.

This clonotype was recorded at least ten times. The genes are TRBV5-8 and TRBJ1-5; no clear D. This CDR3 is 13 amino acids long. V was cut by 0 bases and J by 7 bases, with 8 bases left in between. CDR1 SGHTS and CDR2 YDEGEE come from the germline V gene. The CDR3 DNA reads TGTGCCAGCAGCTTGGAGGGCGCACAGCCCCAGCATTTT. It specifies CASSLEGAQPQHF.

V and J are TRBV5-1 and TRBJ2-2; 9 bases fit TRBD1. The CDR3 totals 16 residues. Germline CDR1 is SGHRS and CDR2 is YFSETQ. The J segment lost 3 bases and the V segment lost 5 bases, leaving 8 bases of the junction unmatched. CDR3 in amino acids: CASSPFRTGDTGELFF. The CDR3 coding sequence is TGCGCCAGCAGTCCCTTTAGGACAGGGGACACCGGGGAGCTGTTTTTT.

This CDR3 reads CAISDEGGVQYV. CDR3 DNA sequence: TGTGCCATCAGTGACGAGGGGGGGGTGCAGTACGTC. The rearrangement uses TRBV10-3 and TRBJ2-7; a possible D gene is TRBD2 (7 bases). CDR1 ENHRY and CDR2 SYGVKD come from the germline V gene. This CDR3 comprises 12 residues. V lost 3 bases and J lost 9, with 12 bases in between.

This clonotype showed up just a few times. The rearrangement uses TRBV28 and TRBJ2-3; D possibly corresponds to TRBD1 (5 bases). The CDR3 consists of 16 residues. The V end was cut by 2 bases, the J end by 2 bases, with 14 bases between. The germline gives CDR1 MDHEN, CDR2 SYDVKM. CDR3 coding DNA: TGTGCCAGCAGTTTAGGGGCCCGGGCTGTCACAGATACGCAGTATTTT. It translates to CASSLGARAVTDTQYF.

This chain connects TRBV20-1 to TRBJ2-7; D gene uncertain. Germline CDR1 reads DFQATT; CDR2 reads SNEGSKA (reference sequence). The CDR3 is made up of 12 amino acids. The V end was cut by 5 bases, the J end by 0 bases, with 8 bases between. In DNA form, the CDR3 reads TGCAGTGCTTCGGACGGCTCCTACGAGCAGTACTTC. Translating gives CSASDGSYEQYF.

This chain links TRBV5-5 with TRBJ2-7, with 8 positions matching TRBD2. The length of the CDR3 is 16 residues. Germline V CDR1 and CDR2: SGHKS, YYEKEE (reference sequence). Losses at the gene ends were 5 bases for V and 0 bases for J; bases not matched to a gene: 10. The CDR3 DNA follows: TGTGCCAGCAGGATACTCCCTGCGGGGGGCTCCTACGAGCAGTACTTC. Amino acid sequence: CASRILPAGGSYEQYF.

The chain joins TRBV7-9 to TRBJ1-1; no clear D gene. CDR3 length equals 13 residues. Germline V lookup: CDR1 SEHNR, CDR2 FQNEAQ (reference sequence). V gave up 8 bases and J gave up 4 bases, with 14 bases separating them. CDR3 sequence: CASSSNGVTEAFF. For the CDR3, the DNA is TGTGCCAGCTCCTCCAACGGGGTCACTGAAGCTTTCTTT.

The chain links TRBV5-4 to TRBJ2-2; TRBD2 is a possible D gene (6 bases). The CDR3 length is 15 residues. Trimming took off 3 bases at V and 7 bases at J, with 16 bases between the two ends. Germline CDR1 is SGHNT and CDR2 is YYREEE (reference sequence). The CDR3 nucleotides are TGTGCCAGCAGCTCCGCCGGGGGTTTAGTCGGGGAGCTGTTTTTT. Translated, it gives CASSSAGGLVGELFF.

This clonotype showed up many times. At one end, the junction sequence differs from germline, possibly due to a read error. V is TRBV28 and J is TRBJ1-2; D unresolved. The CDR3 is made up of 12 amino acids. The germline V gene has CDR1 MDHEN and CDR2 SYDVKM. This chain's CDR3 is CASSLSGYGYTF. CDR3 coding DNA: TGTGCCAGCAGCTTATCGGGCTATGGCTACACCTTC.

V and J are TRBV24-1 and TRBJ2-5, with D tentatively TRBD2 (5 bases). This CDR3 region has 13 residues. Germline V lookup: CDR1 KGHDR, CDR2 SFDVKD. V lost 6 bases and J lost 5, with 12 bases in between. CDR3 nucleotide sequence: TGTGCCACCAGTCCCCTAGCTGGGGAGACCCAGTACTTC. This encodes CATSPLAGETQYF.

This clonotype came up many times. V and J are TRBV7-8 and TRBJ2-3; D not certain. The CDR3 extends over 11 amino acids. CDR1 is SGHVS and CDR2 is FQNEAQ in the germline V gene. Trimming took 8 bases from V and 1 from J, leaving 4 bases between them. The CDR3 reads CASRGTDTQYF. The CDR3 DNA follows: TGTGCCAGCCGGGGCACAGATACGCAGTATTTT.

This clonotype occurred many times. The CDR3 DNA follows: TGTGCCAGCAGCTTAGTCGGTCACCCGAACACTGAAGCTTTCTTT. It translates to CASSLVGHPNTEAFF. The rearrangement uses TRBV7-2 and TRBJ1-1; D remains ambiguous. The CDR3 extends over 15 amino acids. Germline assignment: CDR1 SGHTA and CDR2 FQGNSA. Between the trimmed V and J ends, which lost 1 base and 1 base, there was a span of 10 bases.

This clonotype was seen ten or more times. The gene calls are TRBV12-3 or TRBV12-4 and TRBJ2-7; 9 bases are shared with TRBD1. Trimming took 3 bases from V and 2 from J; bases not matched to a gene: 8. CDR3 size: 16 residues. Written as DNA, the CDR3 is TGTGCCAGCAGTTTGTGGGGACAGGGACCTACCTACGAGCAGTACTTC. Translated: CASSLWGQGPTYEQYF.

This rearrangement joins TRBV5-6 to TRBJ2-3, with no clear D. CDR3 length equals 14 residues. Germline V gene lookup returns CDR1 SGHDT and CDR2 YYEEEE. V was cut by 3 bases and J by 3 bases, with 11 bases left in between. The CDR3 loop is CASSYGVGTDTQYF. CDR3 DNA: TGTGCCAGCAGCTACGGCGTGGGAACAGATACGCAGTATTTT. The full variable domain, rest sourced from reference TRBV5-6 and TRBJ2-3, is DAGVTQSPTHLIKTRGQQVTLRCSPKSGHDTVSWYQQALGQGPQFIFQYYEEEERQRGNFPDRFSGHQFPNYSSELNVNALLLGDSALYLCASSYGVGTDTQYFGPGTRLTVL.

The chain links TRBV5-1 to TRBJ1-1; perhaps TRBD1 as D (6 bases). Trimming removed 4 bases at V and 0 bases at J, with 13 bases between. The CDR3 sequence is 15 residues long. Germline lookup yields CDR1 SGHRS and CDR2 YFSETQ. CDR3 residues: CASSDLQGVNTEAFF. CDR3 coding DNA: TGCGCCAGCAGCGACCTACAGGGAGTGAACACTGAAGCTTTCTTT.

This clonotype was observed a few times. The rearrangement links TRBV3-1 to TRBJ2-7, with 13 nucleotides matching TRBD2. Germline lookup yields CDR1 LGHDT and CDR2 YNNKEL (reference sequence). The V gene end was trimmed by 4 bases and the J gene end by 4 bases; junction bases not matched to a gene: 4. CDR3 size: 15 residues. The CDR3 spells CASSPRLAGGYEQYF. In DNA, the CDR3 is TGTGCCAGCAGCCCACGACTAGCGGGGGGTTACGAGCAGTACTTC.

This clonotype was observed a few times. The chain uses TRBV11-3 and TRBJ2-7; 10 bases are shared with TRBD1. After removal of 5 bases from V and 2 bases from J, the junction contained 9 bases not matched to a gene. Germline values: CDR1 SGHNT, CDR2 YENEEA. The CDR3 has 16 residues. The CDR3 spells CASSPTGQGGPYEQYF. The CDR3 DNA follows: TGTGCCAGCAGCCCCACAGGACAGGGGGGTCCCTACGAGCAGTACTTC.

This clonotype was found a few times. The chain has TRBV7-8 and TRBJ2-3; TRBD1 might be the D (5 bases). V lost 0 bases and J 6 bases, leaving 13 bases between the germline ends. Germline loops: CDR1 SGHVS, CDR2 FQNEAQ. CDR3 length: 15 amino acids. The CDR3, as DNA: TGTGCCAGCAGCTTAGCGGGGCCCCAGGAGGATACGCAGTATTTT. Amino acids: CASSLAGPQEDTQYF.

The V gene is TRBV4-3, the J gene TRBJ2-5, with D perhaps given as TRBD1 or TRBD2 (6 bases each). V was shortened by 0 bases and J by 5 bases, with 13 bases between the two germline ends. In germline, CDR1 is LGHNA, CDR2 YSLEER. The CDR3 totals 15 residues. CDR3 amino acids: CASSQEGGTAETQYF. The DNA for the CDR3 is TGCGCCAGCAGCCAAGAAGGGGGGACCGCGGAGACCCAGTACTTC.

This chain joins TRBV20-1 and TRBJ1-2, with a possible D match to TRBD1 (5 bases). The germline V and J ends were trimmed by 3 bases and 7 bases, with 9 bases remaining between them. This CDR3 comprises 11 residues. Germline V gene sequence: CDR1 DFQATT, CDR2 SNEGSKA (reference sequence). Here the CDR3 reads CSARRQPGYTF. In DNA, the CDR3 is TGCAGTGCTAGGAGACAGCCTGGCTACACCTTC.